A selection of T cell receptor beta chains follows, all from one sample in a study of shared clonotypes between healthy human individuals. Data came from immunoSEQ multiplex PCR; TCRdb stores just in-frame clones and leaves some out. The sample contains a few million clones, more than 90% of which appear only once. The sample consisted of naive CD4+ T cells sorted from blood. Every receptor here comes from a young man in good health. Each CDR3 is given with its conserved first and last residue. Fields, in order: V gene, J gene, CDR3 protein.

V gene: TRBV9; J gene: TRBJ2-3; CDR3 protein: CASSVVPGGDTQYF
V gene: TRBV27; J gene: TRBJ2-3; CDR3 protein: CASSPWTGPTDTQYF
V gene: TRBV29-1; J gene: TRBJ2-5; CDR3 protein: CSVDIAGGMETQYF
V gene: TRBV7-6; J gene: TRBJ1-2; CDR3 protein: CASSVGQGAVYGYTF
V gene: TRBV6-6; J gene: TRBJ1-4; CDR3 protein: CASWENEKLFF
V gene: TRBV19; J gene: TRBJ2-7; CDR3 protein: CATRQDKGSYEQYF
V gene: TRBV2; J gene: TRBJ1-5; CDR3 protein: CASSYQGRYQPQHF
V gene: TRBV7-9; J gene: TRBJ2-7; CDR3 protein: CASSLSLGPSYEQYF
V gene: TRBV29-1; J gene: TRBJ2-1; CDR3 protein: CSVQGTRRPLPEQFF
V gene: TRBV18; J gene: TRBJ1-1; CDR3 protein: CASSPSGDTEAFF
V gene: TRBV11-2; J gene: TRBJ2-7; CDR3 protein: CASSSGQGWYEQYF
V gene: TRBV2; J gene: TRBJ1-6; CDR3 protein: CASIRETGSSYNSPLHF
V gene: TRBV25-1; J gene: TRBJ2-1; CDR3 protein: CASSPGRGAGTDNEQFF
V gene: TRBV7-6; J gene: TRBJ2-1; CDR3 protein: CASSLGGLADNEQFF
V gene: TRBV11-3; J gene: TRBJ2-7; CDR3 protein: CASSGGGASGSEQYF
V gene: TRBV13; J gene: TRBJ2-2; CDR3 protein: CASSLVPFAEPNTGELFF
V gene: TRBV11-2; J gene: TRBJ2-5; CDR3 protein: CASSQNQGAQTQYF
V gene: TRBV10-3; J gene: TRBJ2-7; CDR3 protein: CAISESEGGEQYF
V gene: TRBV6-5; J gene: TRBJ2-7; CDR3 protein: CASSYSGLGIYEQYF
V gene: TRBV18; J gene: TRBJ1-2; CDR3 protein: CASSPTGQGEYGYTF
V gene: TRBV7-2; J gene: TRBJ1-2; CDR3 protein: CASSLVGGGTYGYTF
V gene: TRBV7-9; J gene: TRBJ1-6; CDR3 protein: CASSLAGYSSPLHF
V gene: TRBV6-1; J gene: TRBJ1-5; CDR3 protein: CASSVGYAPSNQPQHF
V gene: TRBV11-2; J gene: TRBJ2-7; CDR3 protein: CASTYRDAGPSYEQYF
V gene: TRBV6-1; J gene: TRBJ1-2; CDR3 protein: CASSNPEGYTF
V gene: TRBV2; J gene: TRBJ2-2; CDR3 protein: CASSEGQGGGELFF
V gene: TRBV25-1; J gene: TRBJ2-2; CDR3 protein: CASSGTGKIGTGELFF
V gene: TRBV4-3; J gene: TRBJ1-4; CDR3 protein: CASSQVSPTGSEKLFF
V gene: TRBV20-1; J gene: TRBJ1-2; CDR3 protein: CSAHFNGYTF
V gene: TRBV10-2; J gene: TRBJ1-5; CDR3 protein: CASSDVAGGQPQHF
V gene: TRBV29-1; J gene: TRBJ2-3; CDR3 protein: CSVARDLNPTDTQYF
V gene: TRBV9; J gene: TRBJ1-5; CDR3 protein: CASSGQYSNQPQHF
V gene: TRBV28; J gene: TRBJ1-1; CDR3 protein: CASSLRVLGNTEAFF
V gene: TRBV30; J gene: TRBJ2-7; CDR3 protein: CAWNAGVSYEQYF
V gene: TRBV21-1; J gene: TRBJ2-1; CDR3 protein: CASSKGRLAPYNEQFF
V gene: TRBV30; J gene: TRBJ2-6; CDR3 protein: CACGGSGANVLTF
V gene: TRBV28; J gene: TRBJ2-2; CDR3 protein: CASRSSVGELFF
V gene: TRBV5-5; J gene: TRBJ1-5; CDR3 protein: CASSLGSGARNQPQHF
V gene: TRBV10-3; J gene: TRBJ2-1; CDR3 protein: CAITSYNEQFF
V gene: TRBV27; J gene: TRBJ1-2; CDR3 protein: CASSRTQGVESISNYGYTF
V gene: TRBV5-1; J gene: TRBJ2-5; CDR3 protein: CASSASGAAETQYF
V gene: TRBV5-5; J gene: TRBJ1-6; CDR3 protein: CASSLGQGFNSPLHF
V gene: TRBV6-5; J gene: TRBJ2-3; CDR3 protein: CASSYSTDRAGTQYF
V gene: TRBV9; J gene: TRBJ2-2; CDR3 protein: CASSVRGLNTGELFF
V gene: TRBV7-2; J gene: TRBJ2-7; CDR3 protein: CASSLLTHEQYF
V gene: TRBV7-8; J gene: TRBJ1-5; CDR3 protein: CASSVMDRGVSQPQHF
V gene: TRBV5-6; J gene: TRBJ2-4; CDR3 protein: CASSLKVVGTEKNIQYF
V gene: TRBV27; J gene: TRBJ2-6; CDR3 protein: CASSYRGQQLNSGANVLTF
V gene: TRBV25-1; J gene: TRBJ1-5; CDR3 protein: CASSGGQGMSNQPQHF
V gene: TRBV5-6; J gene: TRBJ1-6; CDR3 protein: CASSIRTGSTSPLHF
V gene: TRBV7-2; J gene: TRBJ1-5; CDR3 protein: CASTLQGGAVNQPQHF
V gene: TRBV6-5; J gene: TRBJ2-6; CDR3 protein: CASSYGGQLTNVLTF
V gene: TRBV4-3; J gene: TRBJ2-5; CDR3 protein: CASSQEWERETQYF
V gene: TRBV5-1; J gene: TRBJ2-7; CDR3 protein: CASSWGPVQEQYF
V gene: TRBV7-9; J gene: TRBJ2-1; CDR3 protein: CASSQRQYNEQFF
V gene: TRBV10-3; J gene: TRBJ1-6; CDR3 protein: CAIGEGGSPLHF